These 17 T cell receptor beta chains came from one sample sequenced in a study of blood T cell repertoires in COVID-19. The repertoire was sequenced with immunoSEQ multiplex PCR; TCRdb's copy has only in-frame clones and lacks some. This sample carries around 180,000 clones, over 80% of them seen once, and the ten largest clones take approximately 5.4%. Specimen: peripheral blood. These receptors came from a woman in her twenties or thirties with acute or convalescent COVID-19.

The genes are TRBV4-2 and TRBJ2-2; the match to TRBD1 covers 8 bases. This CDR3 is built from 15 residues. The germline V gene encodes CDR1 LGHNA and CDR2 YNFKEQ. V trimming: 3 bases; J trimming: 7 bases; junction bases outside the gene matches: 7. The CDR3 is CASSQTGVQHGELFF. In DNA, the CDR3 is TGTGCCAGCAGCCAGACAGGGGTACAACACGGGGAGCTGTTTTTT.

Here the CDR3 reads CASSPYSGSGANVLTF. CDR3 bases: TGTGCCAGCAGTCCCTATAGCGGGTCTGGGGCCAACGTCCTGACTTTC. The V and J genes are TRBV28 and TRBJ2-6; 7 bases match TRBD2. Losses at the gene ends were 5 bases for V and 1 base for J; bases not matched to a gene: 5. This CDR3 comprises 16 residues. From germline, CDR1 is MDHEN and CDR2 SYDVKM.

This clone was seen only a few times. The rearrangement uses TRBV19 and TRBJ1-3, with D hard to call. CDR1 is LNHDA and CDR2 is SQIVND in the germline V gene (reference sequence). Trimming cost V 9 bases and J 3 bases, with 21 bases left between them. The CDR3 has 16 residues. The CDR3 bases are TGTGCCAGCATCCCCCGCGAGGGCGCGTATGGAAACACCATATATTTT. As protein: CASIPREGAYGNTIYF.

Here the CDR3 reads CASSVLGDQPQHF. The CDR3 DNA is TGTGCCAGCAGTGTGTTAGGGGATCAGCCCCAGCATTTT. The V call is TRBV2, the J call TRBJ1-5; the D gene is possibly TRBD1 (5 bases). V lost 4 bases and J lost 5, with 9 bases in between. From germline, CDR1 is SNHLY and CDR2 FYNNEI. This CDR3 is 13 amino acids long.

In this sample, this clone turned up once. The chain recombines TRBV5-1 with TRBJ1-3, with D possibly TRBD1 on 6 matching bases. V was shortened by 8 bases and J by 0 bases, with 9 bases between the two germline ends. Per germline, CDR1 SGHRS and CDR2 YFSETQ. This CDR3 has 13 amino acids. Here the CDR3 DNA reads TGCGCCAGTCAACAGGGCTCTGGAAACACCATATATTTT. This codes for CASQQGSGNTIYF.

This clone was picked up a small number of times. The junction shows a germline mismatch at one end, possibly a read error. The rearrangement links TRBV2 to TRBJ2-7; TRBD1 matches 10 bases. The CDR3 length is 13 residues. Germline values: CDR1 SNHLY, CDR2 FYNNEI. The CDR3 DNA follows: TGTGCCAGCAGTTCACAAGCACCCCGGGACAGGGGCTTC. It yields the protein CASSSQAPRDRGF.

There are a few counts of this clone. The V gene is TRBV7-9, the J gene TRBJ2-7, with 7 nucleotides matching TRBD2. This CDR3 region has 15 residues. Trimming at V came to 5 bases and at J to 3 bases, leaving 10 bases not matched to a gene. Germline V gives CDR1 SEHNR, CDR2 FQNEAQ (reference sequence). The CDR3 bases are TGTGCCAGCAGCCCGCGGGAGAGGGACTACTACGAGCAGTACTTC. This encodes CASSPRERDYYEQYF.

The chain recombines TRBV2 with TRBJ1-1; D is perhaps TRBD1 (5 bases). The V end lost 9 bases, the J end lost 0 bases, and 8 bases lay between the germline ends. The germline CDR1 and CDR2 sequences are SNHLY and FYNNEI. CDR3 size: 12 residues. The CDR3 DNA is TGTGCCAGTGACAGTATGAACACTGAAGCTTTCTTT. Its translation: CASDSMNTEAFF.

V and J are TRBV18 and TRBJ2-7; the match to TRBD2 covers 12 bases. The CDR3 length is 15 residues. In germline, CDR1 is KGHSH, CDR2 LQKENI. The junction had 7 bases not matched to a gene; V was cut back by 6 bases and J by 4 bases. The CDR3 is CASSSSGRAFYEQYF. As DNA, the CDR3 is TGTGCCAGCTCGTCTAGCGGGAGGGCCTTTTACGAGCAGTACTTC.

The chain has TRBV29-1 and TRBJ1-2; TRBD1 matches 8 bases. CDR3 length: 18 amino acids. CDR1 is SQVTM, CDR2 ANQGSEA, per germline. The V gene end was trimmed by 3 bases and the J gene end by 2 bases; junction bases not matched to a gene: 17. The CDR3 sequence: CSVDKGSGQGLSNYGYTF. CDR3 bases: TGCAGCGTTGATAAAGGTTCCGGACAGGGATTATCAAACTATGGCTACACCTTC.

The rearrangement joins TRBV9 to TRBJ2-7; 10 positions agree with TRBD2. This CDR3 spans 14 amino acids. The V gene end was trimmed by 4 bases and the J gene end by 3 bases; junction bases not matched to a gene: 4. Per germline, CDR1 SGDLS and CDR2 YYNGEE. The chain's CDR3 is CASSPGLALYEQYF. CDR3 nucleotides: TGTGCCAGCAGCCCGGGACTAGCGCTCTACGAGCAGTACTTC.

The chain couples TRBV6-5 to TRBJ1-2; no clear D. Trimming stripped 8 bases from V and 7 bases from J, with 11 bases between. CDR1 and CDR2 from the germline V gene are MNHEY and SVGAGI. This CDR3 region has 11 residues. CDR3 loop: CASVLGLGYTF. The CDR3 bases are TGTGCCAGCGTGCTTGGGCTTGGCTACACCTTC.

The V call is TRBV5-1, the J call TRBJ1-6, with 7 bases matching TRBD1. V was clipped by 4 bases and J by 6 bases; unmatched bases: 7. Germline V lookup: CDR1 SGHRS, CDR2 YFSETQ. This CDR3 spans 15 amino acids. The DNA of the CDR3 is TGCGCCAGCAGCCAGACAGGGTTTAGTAATTCACCCCTCCACTTT. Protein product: CASSQTGFSNSPLHF.

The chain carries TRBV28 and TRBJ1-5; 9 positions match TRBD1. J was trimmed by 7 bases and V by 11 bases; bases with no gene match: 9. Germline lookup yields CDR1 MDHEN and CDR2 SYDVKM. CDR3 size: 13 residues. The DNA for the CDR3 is TGTGCCGGTCGGGGGACAGGGAAACAGCCCCAGCATTTT. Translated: CAGRGTGKQPQHF.

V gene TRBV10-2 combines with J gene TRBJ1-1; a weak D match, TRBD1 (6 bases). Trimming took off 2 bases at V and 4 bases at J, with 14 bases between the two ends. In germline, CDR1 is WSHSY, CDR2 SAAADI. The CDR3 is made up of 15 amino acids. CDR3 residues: CASSERQVMGTEAFF. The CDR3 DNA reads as TGCGCCAGCAGTGAGAGACAGGTTATGGGCACTGAAGCTTTCTTT.

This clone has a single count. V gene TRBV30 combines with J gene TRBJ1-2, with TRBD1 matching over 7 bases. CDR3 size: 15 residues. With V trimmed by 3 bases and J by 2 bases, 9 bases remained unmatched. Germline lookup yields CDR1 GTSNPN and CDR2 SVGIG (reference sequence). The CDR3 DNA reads TGTGCCTGGAGCGCGCCGGGACAGATAAACTATGGCTACACCTTC. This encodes CAWSAPGQINYGYTF.

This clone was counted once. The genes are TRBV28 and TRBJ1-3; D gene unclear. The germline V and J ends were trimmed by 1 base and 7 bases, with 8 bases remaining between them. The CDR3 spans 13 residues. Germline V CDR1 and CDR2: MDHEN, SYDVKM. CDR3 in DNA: TGTGCCAGCAGTTTATACGGGGTTAACACCATATATTTT. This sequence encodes CASSLYGVNTIYF.